This TCR beta chain was documented in a study of metastatic and nonmetastatic thyroid tumors (dated by TCRdb to 2020 to 2021). Regarding the complete study: The researchers compared repertoires between peripheral blood samples and tumor or nodule tissue samples from patients with malignant or benign thyroid disease.

This clone was detected only once. This clone's antigen is unknown. Base-call qualities are not available, and no considerably larger clone is one nucleotide away. One read offers little support. The investigation overall reported the following: In both blood and tumor samples, TCR beta diversity was reported to be significantly higher in malignant tumors than in benign nodules.

None of the patients had been given any treatment before thyroid surgery. Using T-cell receptor beta sequencing, the researchers looked back retrospectively at clinical samples from patients, gathered between about 2011 and 2019. Taken from cysteine to phenylalanine, the CDR3 has 19 residues. This entry keeps only the CDR3 DNA: 57 bases, framed from base 1. After removal of 4 bases from V and 5 bases from J, the junction retains 20 bases not matched to a gene. Library preparation used PCR. The instrument given in TCRdb is Illumina HiSeq 4000. The TCR beta-chain CDR3 region of each patient was profiled by high-throughput sequencing. Turning to the authors' computational methods: A classifier to discriminate distant-metastatic papillary thyroid cancer patients was built from CDR3 differences across clinicopathological groups. To measure repertoire diversity the researchers used the Shannon index, while the Morisita-Horn index served to gauge how similar the tumor and blood repertoires were. The raw public reads went through TCRdb reprocessing: fastp at Q25, MiXCR clone calling, in-frame beta chains kept. The V and J calls here are based on TCRdb, not the publication. The sample table holds around 19,000 clones, of which 15% to 20% were seen once. The top ten hold 25% to 35% of the sample.

The chain couples TRBV12-3 or TRBV12-4 to TRBJ2-1; TRBD2 agrees with 7 junctional bases. The clonotype originates from a female donor with papillary thyroid cancer or a benign thyroid nodule (not recorded which). Some clones in this sample may be carry-over from other donors' samples. The sequenced sample was blood. The DNA is as follows: TGTGCCAGCAGTTCAGCCAGACGAGGGCTACTAGCGTTAGACAATGAGCAGTTCTTC. The resulting protein is CASSSARRGLLALDNEQFF.